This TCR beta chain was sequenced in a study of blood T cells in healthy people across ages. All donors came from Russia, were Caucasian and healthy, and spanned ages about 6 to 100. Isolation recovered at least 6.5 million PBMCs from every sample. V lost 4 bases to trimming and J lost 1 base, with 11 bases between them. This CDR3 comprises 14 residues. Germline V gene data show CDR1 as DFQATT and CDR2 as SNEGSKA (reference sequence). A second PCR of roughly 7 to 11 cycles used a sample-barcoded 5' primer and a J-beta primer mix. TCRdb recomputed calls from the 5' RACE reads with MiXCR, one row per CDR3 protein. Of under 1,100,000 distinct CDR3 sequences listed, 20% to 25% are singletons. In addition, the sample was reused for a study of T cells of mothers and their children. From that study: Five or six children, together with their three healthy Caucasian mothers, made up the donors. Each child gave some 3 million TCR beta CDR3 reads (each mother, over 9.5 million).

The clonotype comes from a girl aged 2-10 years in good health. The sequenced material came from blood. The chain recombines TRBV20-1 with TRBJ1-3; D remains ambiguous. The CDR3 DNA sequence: TGCAGTGCTACTAAGGGAGCATCTGGAAACACCATATATTTT. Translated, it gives CSATKGASGNTIYF.